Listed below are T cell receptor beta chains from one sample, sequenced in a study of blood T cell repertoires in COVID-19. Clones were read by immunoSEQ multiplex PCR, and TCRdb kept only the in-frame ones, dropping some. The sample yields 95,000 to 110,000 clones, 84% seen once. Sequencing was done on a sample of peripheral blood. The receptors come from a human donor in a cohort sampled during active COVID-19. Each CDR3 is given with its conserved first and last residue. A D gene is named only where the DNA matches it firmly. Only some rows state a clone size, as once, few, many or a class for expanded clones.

TGTGCCAGCAGCCCGAGGACTAGCGGGGCCGGGGAGCTGTTTTTT	CASSPRTSGAGELFF	TRBJ2-2	.	TRBV11-2	TRBD2
TGTGCCAGCAGCCGAGGGACTAGCAGATACAATGAGCAGTTCTTC	CASSRGTSRYNEQFF	TRBJ2-1	.	TRBV3-1/TRBV3-2	TRBD2
TGTGCCAGTAGTAGGGGACAGGGGGTAGCGGACGAGCAGTACTTC	CASSRGQGVADEQYF	TRBJ2-7	.	TRBV19	TRBD1
TGTGCCAGCAGTTTGGTGAGCGGGACATTATACGAGCAGTACTTC	CASSLVSGTLYEQYF	TRBJ2-7	once	TRBV28	.
TGTGCCACCAGTGGTCTCGCAGGGGGCTCTGGCTACACCTTC	CATSGLAGGSGYTF	TRBJ1-2	.	TRBV24-1	TRBD1
TGTGCCTGGAGTTTTCAGGGCGGGGATGGCTACACCTTC	CAWSFQGGDGYTF	TRBJ1-2	once	TRBV30	.
TGTGCCAGCAGCGTAGGGGCGCAGCGGGAGGGGGATACGCAGTATTTT	CASSVGAQREGDTQYF	TRBJ2-3	.	TRBV9	TRBD2
TGTGCCAGCAGCTTAGGTCGCCTGAGCTATGGCTACACCTTC	CASSLGRLSYGYTF	TRBJ1-2	.	TRBV7-3	.
TGTGCCAGCAGCCCCGCTGTGGGGGCGTCAGATACGCAGTATTTT	CASSPAVGASDTQYF	TRBJ2-3	.	TRBV5-4	.
TGTGCCACCAGCAGGAGGCAGCAACGCACAGATACGCAGTATTTT	CATSRRQQRTDTQYF	TRBJ2-3	.	TRBV15	.